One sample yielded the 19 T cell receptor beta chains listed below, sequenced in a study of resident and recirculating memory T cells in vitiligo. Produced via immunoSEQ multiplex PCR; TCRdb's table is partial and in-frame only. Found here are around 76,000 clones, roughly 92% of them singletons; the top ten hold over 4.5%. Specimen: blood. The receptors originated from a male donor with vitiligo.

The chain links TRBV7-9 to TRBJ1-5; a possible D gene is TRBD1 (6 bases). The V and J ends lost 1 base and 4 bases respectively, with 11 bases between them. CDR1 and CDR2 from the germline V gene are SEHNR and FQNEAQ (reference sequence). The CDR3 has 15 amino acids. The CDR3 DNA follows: TGTGCCAGCAGCTTAGTCGGGACAAAGAATCAGCCCCAGCATTTT. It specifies CASSLVGTKNQPQHF.

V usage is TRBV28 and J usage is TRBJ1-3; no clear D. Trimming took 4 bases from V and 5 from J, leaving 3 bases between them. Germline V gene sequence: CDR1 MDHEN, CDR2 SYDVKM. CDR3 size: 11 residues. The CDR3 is CASSSRNTIYF. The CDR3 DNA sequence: TGTGCCAGCAGTTCTCGAAACACCATATATTTT.

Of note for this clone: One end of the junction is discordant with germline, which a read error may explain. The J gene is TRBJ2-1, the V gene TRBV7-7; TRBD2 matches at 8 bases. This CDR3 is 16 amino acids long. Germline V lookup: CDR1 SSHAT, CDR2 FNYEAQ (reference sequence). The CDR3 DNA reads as TGTGCTAGCAGCTTTTCAGCGGGGGTCTCCTACAATGAGCAGTTCTTC. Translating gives CASSFSAGVSYNEQFF.

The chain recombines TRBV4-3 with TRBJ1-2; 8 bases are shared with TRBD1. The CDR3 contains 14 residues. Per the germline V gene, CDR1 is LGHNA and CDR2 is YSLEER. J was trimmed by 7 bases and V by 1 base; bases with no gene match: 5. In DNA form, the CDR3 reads TGCGCCAGCAGCCAAGTCGACAGGGGAAGTGGCTACACCTTC. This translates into CASSQVDRGSGYTF.

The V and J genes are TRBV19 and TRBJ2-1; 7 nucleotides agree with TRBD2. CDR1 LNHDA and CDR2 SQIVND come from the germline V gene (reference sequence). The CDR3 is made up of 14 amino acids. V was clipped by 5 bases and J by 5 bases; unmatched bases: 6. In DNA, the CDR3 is TGTGCCAGTAGTTTCGGACTAGGCCACAATGAGCAGTTCTTC. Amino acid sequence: CASSFGLGHNEQFF.

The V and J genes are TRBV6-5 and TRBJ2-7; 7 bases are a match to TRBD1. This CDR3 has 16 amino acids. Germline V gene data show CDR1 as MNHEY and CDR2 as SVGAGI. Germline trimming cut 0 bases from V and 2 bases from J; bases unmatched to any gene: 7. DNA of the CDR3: TGTGCCAGCAGTTACTCCTCGGACAGGCCCGCCTACGAGCAGTACTTC. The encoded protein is CASSYSSDRPAYEQYF.

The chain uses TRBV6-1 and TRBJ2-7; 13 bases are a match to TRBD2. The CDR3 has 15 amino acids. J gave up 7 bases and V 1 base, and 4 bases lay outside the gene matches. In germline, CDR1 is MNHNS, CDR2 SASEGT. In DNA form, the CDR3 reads TGTGCCAGCAGTGAAGAGACTAGCGGGGGGAATGAGCAGTACTTC. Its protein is CASSEETSGGNEQYF.

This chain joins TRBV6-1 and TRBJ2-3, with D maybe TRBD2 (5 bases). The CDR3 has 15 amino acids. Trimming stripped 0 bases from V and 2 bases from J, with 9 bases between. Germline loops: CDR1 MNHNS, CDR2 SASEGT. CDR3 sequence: CASSEAASHTDTQYF. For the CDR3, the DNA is TGTGCCAGCAGTGAAGCGGCTAGCCACACAGATACGCAGTATTTT.

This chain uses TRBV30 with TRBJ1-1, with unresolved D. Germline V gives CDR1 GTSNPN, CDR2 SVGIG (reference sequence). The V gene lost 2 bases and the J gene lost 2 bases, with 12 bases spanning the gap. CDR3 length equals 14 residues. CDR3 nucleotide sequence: TGTGCCTGGAGTCTATCACAGACAAACACTGAAGCTTTCTTT. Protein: CAWSLSQTNTEAFF.

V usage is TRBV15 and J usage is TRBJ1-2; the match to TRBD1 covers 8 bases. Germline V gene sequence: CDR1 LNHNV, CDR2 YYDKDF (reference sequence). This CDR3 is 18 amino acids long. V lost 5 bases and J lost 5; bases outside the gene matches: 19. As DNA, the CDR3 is TGTGCCACCAGCGGCATCGGGGCAGGGGGCGCCTCCCGGTATGGCTACACCTTC. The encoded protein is CATSGIGAGGASRYGYTF.

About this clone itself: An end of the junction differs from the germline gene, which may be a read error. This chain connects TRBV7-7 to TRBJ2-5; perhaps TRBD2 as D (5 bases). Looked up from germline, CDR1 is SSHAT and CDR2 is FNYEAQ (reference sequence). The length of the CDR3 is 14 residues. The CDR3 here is CASSLARSQETQYF. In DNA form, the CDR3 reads TGTGCTAGCAGCTTAGCGCGTTCTCAAGAGACCCAGTACTTC.

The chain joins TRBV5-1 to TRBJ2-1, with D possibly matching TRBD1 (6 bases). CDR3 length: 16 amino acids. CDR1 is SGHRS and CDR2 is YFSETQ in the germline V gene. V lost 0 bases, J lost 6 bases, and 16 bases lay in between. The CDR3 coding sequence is TGCGCCAGCAGCTTGGCCATTTGGCAGGGGAGCAATGAGCAGTTCTTC. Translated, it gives CASSLAIWQGSNEQFF.

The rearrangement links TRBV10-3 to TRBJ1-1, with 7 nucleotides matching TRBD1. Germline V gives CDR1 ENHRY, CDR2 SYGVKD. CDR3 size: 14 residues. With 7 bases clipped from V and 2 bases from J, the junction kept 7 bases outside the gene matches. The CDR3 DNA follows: TGTGCCATCACCAAGAACAGGGGTAACACTGAAGCTTTCTTT. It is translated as CAITKNRGNTEAFF.

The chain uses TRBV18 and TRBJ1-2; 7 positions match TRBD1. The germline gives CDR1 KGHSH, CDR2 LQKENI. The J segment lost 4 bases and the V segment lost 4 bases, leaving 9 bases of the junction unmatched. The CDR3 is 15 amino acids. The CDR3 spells CASSQETGRSYGYTF. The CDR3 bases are TGTGCCAGCTCACAGGAGACAGGGCGCAGCTATGGCTACACCTTC.

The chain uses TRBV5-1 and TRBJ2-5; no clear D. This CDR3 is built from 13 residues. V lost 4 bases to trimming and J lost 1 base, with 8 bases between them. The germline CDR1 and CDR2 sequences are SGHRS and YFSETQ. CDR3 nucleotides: TGCGCCAGCAGCCTAGGCCCCCAAGAGACCCAGTACTTC. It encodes CASSLGPQETQYF.

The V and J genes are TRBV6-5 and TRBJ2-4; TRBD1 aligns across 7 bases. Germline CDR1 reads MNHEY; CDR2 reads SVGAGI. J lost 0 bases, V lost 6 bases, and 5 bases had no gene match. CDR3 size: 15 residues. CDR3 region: CASRQTGVAKNIQYF. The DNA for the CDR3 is TGTGCCAGCAGACAAACAGGGGTAGCCAAAAACATTCAGTACTTC.

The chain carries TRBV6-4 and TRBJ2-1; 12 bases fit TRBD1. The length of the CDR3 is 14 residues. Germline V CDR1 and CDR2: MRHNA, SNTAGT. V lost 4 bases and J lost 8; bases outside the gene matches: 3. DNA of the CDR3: TGTGCCAGCAGTGTCGGGACAGGGGGCGATGAGCAGTTCTTC. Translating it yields CASSVGTGGDEQFF.

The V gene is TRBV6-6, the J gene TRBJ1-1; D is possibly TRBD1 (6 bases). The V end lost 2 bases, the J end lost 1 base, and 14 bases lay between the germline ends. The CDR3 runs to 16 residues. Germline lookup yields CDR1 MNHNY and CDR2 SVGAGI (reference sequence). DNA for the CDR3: TGTGCCAGCAGTTACCTTAGTCCAGGGGCGAACACTGAAGCTTTCTTT. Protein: CASSYLSPGANTEAFF.

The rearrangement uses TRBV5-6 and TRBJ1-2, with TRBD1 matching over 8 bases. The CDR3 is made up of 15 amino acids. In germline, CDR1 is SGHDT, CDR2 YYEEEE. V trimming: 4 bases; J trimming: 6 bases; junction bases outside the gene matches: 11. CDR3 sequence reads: CASSLYDRGNDGYTF. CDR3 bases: TGTGCCAGCAGCCTGTACGACAGGGGAAATGATGGCTACACCTTC. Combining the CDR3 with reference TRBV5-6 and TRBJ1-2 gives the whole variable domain DAGVTQSPTHLIKTRGQQVTLRCSPKSGHDTVSWYQQALGQGPQFIFQYYEEEERQRGNFPDRFSGHQFPNYSSELNVNALLLGDSALYLCASSLYDRGNDGYTFGSGTRLTVV.